A single sample gave rise to the 4 T cell receptor beta chains below, sequenced in a study of Tregs in tolerant kidney transplant recipients. Method: immunoSEQ multiplex PCR; TCRdb's copy keeps in-frame clones and lacks some. This repertoire includes 25,000 to 35,000 clones. The source was CD8+ T cells from blood, collected before the transplant. These receptors were taken from a human donor who received a combined kidney and bone marrow transplant.

A remark on this clone: The read terminates 3 residues ahead of where the CDR3 ends, so the germline J gene completes it. This rearrangement joins TRBV2 to TRBJ2-7, with D unclear. The germline V gene has CDR1 SNHLY and CDR2 FYNNEI. The CDR3 is 15 residues long. Trimming cost V 3 bases and J 5 bases, with 17 bases left between them. The part of the CDR3 DNA that was read is TGTGCCAGCAGTGATACAGAGTCAGGAACCCACGAG. This translates into CASSDTESGTHE. The whole CDR3 is CASSDTESGTHEQYF.

As concerns this clone: The read finishes 3 residues shy of the CDR3 end, and the germline J gene is used to complete it. V gene TRBV11-2 combines with J gene TRBJ2-5; no definite D call. The CDR3 totals 13 residues. Germline CDR1 is SGHAT and CDR2 is FQNNGV. CDR3 bases read: TGTGCTGGTCAGCACGAACCCGGGGAGACC. This translates into CAGQHEPGET. The whole CDR3 reads CAGQHEPGETQYF.

Regarding this clone: The CDR3 extends 3 residues past the end of the read, so its final part is completed from the germline J gene. The genes are TRBV7-2 and TRBJ2-1; D is perhaps TRBD2 (6 bases). Germline lookup yields CDR1 SGHTA and CDR2 FQGNSA. The CDR3 spans 15 residues. V was clipped by 3 bases and J by 7 bases, with 16 bases between them. The CDR3 is CASSFWGDPGNEQFF. The sequenced part of the CDR3 DNA is TGTGCCAGCAGCTTTTGGGGGGATCCAGGGAATGAG.

Turning to this clone: With the read ending 3 residues before the CDR3 end, the germline J gene is used to fill in that end. The chain has TRBV18 and TRBJ2-7; possible D gene TRBD1, 6 bases. Per the germline V gene, CDR1 is KGHSH and CDR2 is LQKENI. V was trimmed by 3 bases and J by 5 bases, leaving 8 bases between them. CDR3 length: 12 residues. CDR3 loop: CASSPGANEQYF. The CDR3 bases that were read are TGTGCCAGCTCACCGGGGGCAAACGAG.